This T cell receptor beta chain was found in a study of blood T cells in healthy people across ages. Study findings and constraints: CMV infection status of these donors was not known.

PCR was performed a second time for roughly 7 to 11 cycles using a sample-barcoded 5' primer and a J-beta primer mix. A tag from a template-switch adaptor with 12 random nucleotides marked each cDNA molecule. TCRdb re-called the 5' RACE reads through MiXCR, storing one row per CDR3 protein. This table has about 1,500,000 distinct CDR3 sequences, 35% to 45% appearing once. V was pared by 0 bases and J by 6 bases, with 9 bases between. This CDR3 is built from 14 residues. Per the germline V gene, CDR1 is SEHNR and CDR2 is FQNEAQ (reference sequence). This clonotype was seen only a few times. Antigen unknown.

The specimen was blood. The clonotype was recovered from a woman aged 18-30 years in good health. The gene calls are TRBV7-9 and TRBJ2-1; tentative D call: TRBD1 (6 bases). CDR3 sequence reads: CASSLAGAPNEQFF. Here the CDR3 DNA reads TGTGCCAGCAGCTTAGCGGGGGCGCCCAATGAGCAGTTCTTC.